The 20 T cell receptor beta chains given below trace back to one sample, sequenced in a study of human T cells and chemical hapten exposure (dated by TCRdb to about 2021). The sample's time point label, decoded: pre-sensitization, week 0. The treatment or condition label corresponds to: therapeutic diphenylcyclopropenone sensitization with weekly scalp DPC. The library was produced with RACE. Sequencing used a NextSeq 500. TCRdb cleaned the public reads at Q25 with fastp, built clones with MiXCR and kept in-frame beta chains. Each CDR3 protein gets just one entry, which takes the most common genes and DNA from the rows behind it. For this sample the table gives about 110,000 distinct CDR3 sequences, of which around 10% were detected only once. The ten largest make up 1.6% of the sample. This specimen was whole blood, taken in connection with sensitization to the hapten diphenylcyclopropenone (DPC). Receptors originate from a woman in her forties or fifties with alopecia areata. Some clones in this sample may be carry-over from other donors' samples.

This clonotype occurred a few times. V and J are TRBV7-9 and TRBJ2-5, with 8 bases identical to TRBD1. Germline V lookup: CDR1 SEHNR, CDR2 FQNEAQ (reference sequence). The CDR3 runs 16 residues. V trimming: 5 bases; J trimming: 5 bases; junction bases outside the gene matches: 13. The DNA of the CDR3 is TGTGCCAGCAGCCCACACCTCGGACAGGGTCGGGAGACCCAGTACTTC. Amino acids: CASSPHLGQGRETQYF.

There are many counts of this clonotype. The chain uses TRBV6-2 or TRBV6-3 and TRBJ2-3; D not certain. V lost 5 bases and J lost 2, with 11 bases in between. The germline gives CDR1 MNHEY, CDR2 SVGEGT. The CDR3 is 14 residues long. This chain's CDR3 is CASSVTTTTDTQYF. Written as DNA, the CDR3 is TGTGCCAGCAGTGTGACGACGACCACAGATACGCAGTATTTT.

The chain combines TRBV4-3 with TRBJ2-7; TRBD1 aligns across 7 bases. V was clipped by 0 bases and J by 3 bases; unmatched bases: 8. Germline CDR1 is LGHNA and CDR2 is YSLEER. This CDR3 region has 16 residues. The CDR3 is CASSQDQGVRIYEQYF. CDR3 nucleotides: TGCGCCAGCAGCCAAGATCAGGGGGTTCGGATCTACGAGCAGTACTTC.

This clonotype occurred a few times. The CDR3 bases are TGTGCCAGCAGTCCCGGGCCGGGCCCCACTGAAGCTTTCTTT. It yields the protein CASSPGPGPTEAFF. The rearrangement links TRBV27 to TRBJ1-1; D remains ambiguous. Germline assignment: CDR1 MNHEY and CDR2 SMNVEV (reference sequence). Deletions cut 5 bases from V and 4 bases from J, with 14 bases between. The length of the CDR3 is 14 residues.

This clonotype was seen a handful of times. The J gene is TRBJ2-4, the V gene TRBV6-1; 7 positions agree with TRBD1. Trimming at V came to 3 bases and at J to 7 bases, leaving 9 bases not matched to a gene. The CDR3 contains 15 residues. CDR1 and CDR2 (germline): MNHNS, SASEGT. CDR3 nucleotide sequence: TGTGCCAGCAGTGATAGGAAGGGACAGCAGAACATTCAGTACTTC. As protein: CASSDRKGQQNIQYF.

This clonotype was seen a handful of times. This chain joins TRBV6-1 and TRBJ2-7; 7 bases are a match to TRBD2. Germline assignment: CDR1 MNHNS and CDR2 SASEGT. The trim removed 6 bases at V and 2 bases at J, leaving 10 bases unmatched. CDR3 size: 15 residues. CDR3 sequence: CASSPGSTSAYEQYF. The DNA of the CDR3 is TGTGCCAGCAGCCCCGGTTCCACTAGCGCCTACGAGCAGTACTTC.

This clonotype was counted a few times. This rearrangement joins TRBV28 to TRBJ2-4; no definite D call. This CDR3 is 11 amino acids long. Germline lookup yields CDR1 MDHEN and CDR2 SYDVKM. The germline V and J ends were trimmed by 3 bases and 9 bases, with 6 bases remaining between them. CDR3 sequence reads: CASSLMGIQYF. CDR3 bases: TGTGCCAGCAGTTTGATGGGCATTCAGTACTTC. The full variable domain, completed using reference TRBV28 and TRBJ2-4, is DVKVTQSSRYLVKRTGEKVFLECVQDMDHENMFWYRQDPGLGLRLIYFSYDVKMKEKGDIPEGYSVSREKKERFSLILESASTNQTSMYLCASSLMGIQYFGAGTRLSVL.

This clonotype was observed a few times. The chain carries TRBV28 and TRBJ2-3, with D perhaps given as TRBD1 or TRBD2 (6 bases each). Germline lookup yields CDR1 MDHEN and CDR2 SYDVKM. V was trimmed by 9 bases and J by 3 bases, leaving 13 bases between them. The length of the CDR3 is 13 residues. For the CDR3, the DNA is TGTGCCAGTCGGGGGCCGGGGACAGATACGCAGTATTTT. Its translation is CASRGPGTDTQYF.

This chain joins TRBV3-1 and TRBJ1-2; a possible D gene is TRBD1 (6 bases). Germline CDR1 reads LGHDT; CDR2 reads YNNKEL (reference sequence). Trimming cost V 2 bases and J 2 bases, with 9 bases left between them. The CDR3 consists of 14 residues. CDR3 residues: CASSQMQGNYGYTF. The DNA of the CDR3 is TGTGCCAGCAGCCAAATGCAGGGGAACTATGGCTACACCTTC.

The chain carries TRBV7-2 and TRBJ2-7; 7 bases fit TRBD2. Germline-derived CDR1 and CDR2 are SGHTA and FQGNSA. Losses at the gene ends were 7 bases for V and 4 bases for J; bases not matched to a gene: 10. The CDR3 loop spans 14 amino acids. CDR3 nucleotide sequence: TGTGCCAGCATGGGGGGGACCAATAAGTACGAGCAGTACTTC. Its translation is CASMGGTNKYEQYF.

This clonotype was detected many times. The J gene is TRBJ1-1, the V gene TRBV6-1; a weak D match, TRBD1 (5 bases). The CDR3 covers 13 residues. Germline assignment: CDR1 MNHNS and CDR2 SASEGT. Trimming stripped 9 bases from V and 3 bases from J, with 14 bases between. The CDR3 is CASKIQGYTEAFF. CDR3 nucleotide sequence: TGTGCCAGTAAGATTCAGGGATACACTGAAGCTTTCTTT.

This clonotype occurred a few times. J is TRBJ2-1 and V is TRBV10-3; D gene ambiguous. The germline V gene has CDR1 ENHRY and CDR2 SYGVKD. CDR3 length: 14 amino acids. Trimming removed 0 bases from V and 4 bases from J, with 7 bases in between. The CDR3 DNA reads TGTGCCATCAGTGAGTCGGCTGGGTACAATGAGCAGTTCTTC. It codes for CAISESAGYNEQFF.

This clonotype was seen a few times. The CDR3 loop reads CSASHVYGYTF. The CDR3 DNA follows: TGCAGTGCTAGTCATGTCTATGGCTACACCTTC. V gene TRBV20-1 combines with J gene TRBJ1-2; the D is unclear. Trimming took off 3 bases at V and 4 bases at J, with 6 bases between the two ends. Per germline, CDR1 DFQATT and CDR2 SNEGSKA (reference sequence). This CDR3 comprises 11 residues.

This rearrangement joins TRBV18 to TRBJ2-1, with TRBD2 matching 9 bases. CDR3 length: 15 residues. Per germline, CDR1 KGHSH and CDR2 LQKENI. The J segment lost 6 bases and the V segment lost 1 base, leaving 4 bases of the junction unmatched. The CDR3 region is CASSPRGRATNEQFF. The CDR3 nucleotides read TGTGCCAGCTCACCACGCGGGAGGGCCACCAATGAGCAGTTCTTC.

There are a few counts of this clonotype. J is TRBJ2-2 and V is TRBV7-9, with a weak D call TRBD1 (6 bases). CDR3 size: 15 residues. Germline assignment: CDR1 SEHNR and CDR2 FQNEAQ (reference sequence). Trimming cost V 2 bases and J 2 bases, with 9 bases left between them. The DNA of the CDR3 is TGTGCCAGCAGCTTAACCAGGGGCAACACCGGGGAGCTGTTTTTT. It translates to CASSLTRGNTGELFF.

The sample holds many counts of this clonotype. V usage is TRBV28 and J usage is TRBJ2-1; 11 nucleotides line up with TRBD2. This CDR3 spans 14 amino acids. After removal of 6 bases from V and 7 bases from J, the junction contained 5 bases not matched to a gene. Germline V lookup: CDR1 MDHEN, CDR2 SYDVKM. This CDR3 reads CASSAGTSGNEQFF. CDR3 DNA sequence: TGTGCCAGCAGCGCCGGGACTAGCGGAAATGAGCAGTTCTTC.

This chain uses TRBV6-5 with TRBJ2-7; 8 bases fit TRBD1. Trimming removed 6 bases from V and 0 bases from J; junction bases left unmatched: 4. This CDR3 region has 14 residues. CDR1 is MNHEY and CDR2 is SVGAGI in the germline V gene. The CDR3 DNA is TGTGCCAGCAGCCGGGACAGGTTCTCCTACGAGCAGTACTTC. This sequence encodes CASSRDRFSYEQYF.

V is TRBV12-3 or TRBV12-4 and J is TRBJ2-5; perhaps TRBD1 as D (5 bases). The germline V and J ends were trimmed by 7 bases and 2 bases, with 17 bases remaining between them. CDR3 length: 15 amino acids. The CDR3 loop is CASTKGTGRQETQYF. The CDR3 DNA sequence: TGTGCCAGCACCAAAGGCACAGGCCGTCAAGAGACCCAGTACTTC.

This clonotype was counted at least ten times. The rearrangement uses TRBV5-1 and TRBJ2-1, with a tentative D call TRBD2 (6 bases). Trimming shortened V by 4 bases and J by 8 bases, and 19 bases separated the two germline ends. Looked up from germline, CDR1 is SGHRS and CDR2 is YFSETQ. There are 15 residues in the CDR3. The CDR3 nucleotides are TGCGCCAGCAGCGATGCGAGTGGAGGGGTCGATGAGCAGTTCTTC. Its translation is CASSDASGGVDEQFF.

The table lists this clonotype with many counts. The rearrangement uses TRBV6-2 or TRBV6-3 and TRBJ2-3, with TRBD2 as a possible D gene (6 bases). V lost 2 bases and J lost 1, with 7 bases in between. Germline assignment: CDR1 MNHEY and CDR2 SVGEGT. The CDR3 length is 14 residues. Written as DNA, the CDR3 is TGTGCCAGCAGTTACGGCGGGGGCACAGATACGCAGTATTTT. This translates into CASSYGGGTDTQYF.